One and the same sample provided the 4 T cell receptor beta chains below, sequenced in a study of Graves' ophthalmopathy and Graves' hyperthyroidism. Researchers took RNA transcripts and amplified TCR beta CDR3 regions from them. The workflow started with a first-round RT-PCR run with HTBI primers and then moved on to a second-round multiplex PCR. TCRdb redid the calling of the multiplex PCR reads with MiXCR, one entry per CDR3 protein. The sample includes hundreds of thousands of distinct CDR3 sequences, about a fifth of them seen just once. The specimen was peripheral blood. These receptors originate from a woman between 18 and 29 years old with stable Graves' hyperthyroidism. Some clones in this sample may be carry-over from other donors' samples.

The gene calls are TRBV30 and TRBJ2-2; D is undetermined. Looked up from germline, CDR1 is GTSNPN and CDR2 is SVGIG (reference sequence). The CDR3 is 15 residues long. Trimming took 0 bases from V and 6 from J, leaving 14 bases between them. The CDR3 spells CAWSVLGPAAGELFF. The CDR3 DNA follows: TGTGCCTGGAGTGTCTTAGGGCCCGCGGCCGGGGAGCTGTTTTTT.

This clonotype was detected ten times or more. The CDR3 coding sequence is TGCAGTGCTTGGCAACTAGATAGCAATCAGCCCCAGCATTTT. It yields the protein CSAWQLDSNQPQHF. The V call is TRBV20-1, the J call TRBJ1-5; D gene uncertain. V was pared by 5 bases and J by 0 bases, with 11 bases between. Germline V lookup: CDR1 DFQATT, CDR2 SNEGSKA (reference sequence). CDR3 length: 14 amino acids.

The V call is TRBV2, the J call TRBJ2-7, with TRBD2 matching 14 bases. Unmatched junction bases numbered 7, after V lost 7 bases and J lost 5 bases. The CDR3 is 15 residues long. CDR1 and CDR2 (germline): SNHLY, FYNNEI. This CDR3 reads CASTPGLAGVHEQYF. The CDR3 bases are TGTGCCAGCACCCCGGGACTAGCGGGAGTCCACGAGCAGTACTTC.

The table lists this clonotype with a few counts. CDR3 bases: TGCAGTGCTAGGTCCGTGGGGGACAGGGGCACTGAAGCTTTCTTT. Residues: CSARSVGDRGTEAFF. The genes are TRBV20-1 and TRBJ1-1; 10 bases are shared with TRBD1. The germline V gene encodes CDR1 DFQATT and CDR2 SNEGSKA (reference sequence). V shed 3 bases, J shed 4 bases, and the junction held 8 bases outside the gene matches. The CDR3 sequence is 15 residues long.